These 11 T cell receptor beta chains were all obtained from the same sample, sequenced in a study of a mutant IDH1 vaccine in newly diagnosed glioma. Which antigens these TCRs recognize remains unknown. This table comes from immunoSEQ multiplex PCR, and its TCRdb copy is limited to in-frame clones, with some not included. This table holds 75,000 to 95,000 clones, about nine tenths found once. Time point of the sample: week 47, end of study. Doses of 300 ug of mutant IDH1 20-mer peptide were given with topical imiquimod. Sequenced here: PBMCs, sampled from a glioma patient whose treatment included an IDH1 peptide vaccine. The receptors come from a woman between 50 and 59 years old with glioma.

CDR3 loop: CASSSDTDYGYTF. As DNA, the CDR3 is TGTGCCAGCAGCTCCGACACGGACTATGGCTACACCTTC. This chain joins TRBV7-9 and TRBJ1-2; D is undetermined. Germline CDR1 is SEHNR and CDR2 is FQNEAQ (reference sequence). There are 13 residues in the CDR3. V gave up 4 bases and J gave up 3 bases, with 9 bases separating them. Full variable domain (rest looked up from reference TRBV7-9 and TRBJ1-2): DTGVSQNPRHKITKRGQNVTFRCDPISEHNRLYWYRQTLGQGPEFLTYFQNEAQLEKSRLLSDRFSAERPKGSFSTLEIQRTEQGDSAMYLCASSSDTDYGYTFGSGTRLTVV.

This clone was recorded only once. The chain links TRBV6-5 to TRBJ2-5; tentative D call: TRBD2 (6 bases). The J call may not be correct, given that the DNA end is closer to TRBJ2-7. The germline V gene encodes CDR1 MNHEY and CDR2 SVGAGI. The CDR3 runs 16 residues. The CDR3 sequence is CASSLGWGGTDYEQYF. The CDR3, as DNA: TGTGCCAGCAGTTTAGGATGGGGCGGGACGGACTACGAGCAGTACTTC.

J is TRBJ2-3 and V is TRBV6-5; no definite D call. This CDR3 has 14 amino acids. Trimming took off 6 bases at V and 3 bases at J, with 13 bases between the two ends. Germline CDR1 reads MNHEY; CDR2 reads SVGAGI. CDR3 nucleotides: TGTGCCAGCAGCAATACGGTCCAAACAGATACGCAGTATTTT. This gives the protein CASSNTVQTDTQYF.

The CDR3 region is CASSSAGGPGNEQFF. The DNA for the CDR3 is TGTGCCAGCAGCTCAGCGGGAGGGCCAGGCAATGAGCAGTTCTTC. The chain combines TRBV7-9 with TRBJ2-1, with 10 bases lining up with TRBD2. The CDR3 length is 15 residues. Germline CDR1 is SEHNR and CDR2 is FQNEAQ (reference sequence). Unmatched junction bases numbered 6, after V lost 4 bases and J lost 6 bases.

The chain carries TRBV28 and TRBJ1-2; 9 nucleotides agree with TRBD1. The CDR3 totals 15 residues. CDR1 and CDR2 from the germline V gene are MDHEN and SYDVKM. Losses at the gene ends were 5 bases for V and 5 bases for J; bases not matched to a gene: 9. CDR3 amino acids: CASSPRTGEGYGYTF. CDR3 nucleotides: TGTGCCAGCAGTCCTCGGACAGGGGAGGGGTATGGCTACACCTTC.

The chain's CDR3 is CASSPDSYGYTF. In DNA, the CDR3 is TGTGCCAGCAGCCCGGACAGCTATGGCTACACCTTC. The chain recombines TRBV5-4 with TRBJ1-2; maybe TRBD1 (6 bases). V gave up 4 bases and J gave up 4 bases, with 8 bases separating them. The CDR3 is 12 amino acids. In germline, CDR1 is SGHNT, CDR2 YYREEE (reference sequence).

As DNA, the CDR3 is TGTGCCAGCAGTTACCTCGGGCAGGGGGCGCAAAATGAGCAGTTCTTC. Amino acid sequence: CASSYLGQGAQNEQFF. The chain employs TRBV6-5 and TRBJ2-1; 8 bases are shared with TRBD1. V lost 2 bases to trimming and J lost 7 bases; unmatched junction nucleotides: 10. CDR3 size: 16 residues. CDR1 and CDR2 (germline): MNHEY, SVGAGI.

V is TRBV29-1 and J is TRBJ1-1; weak D call: TRBD1 (5 bases). Trimming removed 1 base from V and 3 bases from J, with 15 bases in between. This CDR3 spans 15 amino acids. The germline V gene has CDR1 SQVTM and CDR2 ANQGSEA. The CDR3 protein is CSVEAHGGVHTEAFF. The CDR3 nucleotides read TGCAGCGTTGAAGCCCATGGGGGTGTGCACACTGAAGCTTTCTTT.

This chain uses TRBV7-3 with TRBJ2-2, with TRBD1 matching 7 bases. Germline lookup yields CDR1 SGHTA and CDR2 FQGTGA. V gave up 5 bases and J gave up 2 bases; unmatched junction bases: 5. This CDR3 is 15 amino acids long. As DNA, the CDR3 is TGTGCCAGCAGCCCCGGGACAGCTAACACCGGGGAGCTGTTTTTT. It yields the protein CASSPGTANTGELFF.

The rearrangement joins TRBV28 to TRBJ2-5, with D hard to call. Trimming pared 2 bases from V and 3 bases from J, leaving 13 bases between. The CDR3 has 15 amino acids. Germline values: CDR1 MDHEN, CDR2 SYDVKM. The CDR3: CASSLSATPKETQYF. The CDR3 DNA is TGTGCCAGCAGTTTAAGCGCGACTCCTAAAGAGACCCAGTACTTC.

This clone appeared a single time. The chain is built from TRBV28 and TRBJ1-1; D might be TRBD1 (6 bases). Germline V CDR1 and CDR2: MDHEN, SYDVKM. This CDR3 contains 15 residues. Trimming took off 5 bases at V and 1 base at J, with 14 bases between the two ends. The CDR3 is CASSDYRASNTEAFF. The CDR3 bases are TGTGCCAGCAGTGATTACAGGGCCTCGAACACTGAAGCTTTCTTT. The variable domain in full, completed from reference TRBV28 and TRBJ1-1, reads DVKVTQSSRYLVKRTGEKVFLECVQDMDHENMFWYRQDPGLGLRLIYFSYDVKMKEKGDIPEGYSVSREKKERFSLILESASTNQTSMYLCASSDYRASNTEAFFGQGTRLTVV.